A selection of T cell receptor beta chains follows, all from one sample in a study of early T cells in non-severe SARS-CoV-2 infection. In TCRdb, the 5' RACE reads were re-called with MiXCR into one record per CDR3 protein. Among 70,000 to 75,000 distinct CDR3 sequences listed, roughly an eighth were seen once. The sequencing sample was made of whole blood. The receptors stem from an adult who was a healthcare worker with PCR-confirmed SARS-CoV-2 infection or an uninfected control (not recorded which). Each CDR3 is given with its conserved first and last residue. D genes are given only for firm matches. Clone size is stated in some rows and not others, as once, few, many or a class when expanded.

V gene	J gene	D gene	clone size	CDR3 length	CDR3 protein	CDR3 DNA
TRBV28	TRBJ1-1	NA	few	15	CASSYTGFWYTEAFF	TGTGCCAGCAGTTATACAGGGTTCTGGTACACTGAAGCTTTCTTT
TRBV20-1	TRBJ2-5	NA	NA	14	CSARDQQAQETQYF	TGCAGTGCTAGAGATCAGCAAGCGCAAGAGACCCAGTACTTC
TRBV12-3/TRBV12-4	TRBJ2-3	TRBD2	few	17	CASSPGLAGADTDTQYF	TGTGCCAGCAGTCCGGGACTAGCGGGGGCCGACACAGATACGCAGTATTTT
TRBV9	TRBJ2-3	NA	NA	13	CASSPPSADTQYF	TGTGCCAGCAGCCCGCCATCGGCAGATACGCAGTATTTT
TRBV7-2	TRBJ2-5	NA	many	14	CASSLGTLEETQYF	TGTGCCAGCAGCTTAGGTACCCTAGAAGAGACCCAGTACTTC
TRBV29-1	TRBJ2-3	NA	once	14	CSALAGIHTDTQYF	TGCAGCGCCCTGGCAGGGATCCACACAGATACGCAGTATTTT
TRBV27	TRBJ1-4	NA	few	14	CASRGGAFGEKLFF	TGTGCCAGCAGGGGGGGGGCCTTCGGTGAAAAACTGTTTTTT
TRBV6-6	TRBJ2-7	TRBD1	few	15	CASSLTGTGVYEQYF	TGTGCCAGCAGTCTAACCGGGACAGGGGTCTACGAGCAGTACTTC
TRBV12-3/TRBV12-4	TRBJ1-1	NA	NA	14	CASRLDTWNTEAFF	TGTGCCAGCAGATTGGACACCTGGAACACTGAAGCTTTCTTT
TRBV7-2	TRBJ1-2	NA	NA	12	CASSLAEEGYTF	TGTGCCAGCAGCTTAGCGGAGGAAGGCTACACCTTC
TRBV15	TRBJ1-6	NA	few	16	CATSTDRSSYNSPLHF	TGTGCCACCAGCACCGACAGAAGCTCCTATAATTCACCCCTCCACTTT
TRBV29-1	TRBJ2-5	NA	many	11	CSVGALQTQYF	TGCAGCGTTGGGGCCCTCCAGACCCAGTACTTC
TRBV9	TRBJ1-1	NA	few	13	CASSRTENTEAFF	TGTGCCAGCAGCCGCACTGAGAACACTGAAGCTTTCTTT
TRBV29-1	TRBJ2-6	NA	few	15	CSVDVQAQGANVLTF	TGCAGCGTTGACGTGCAGGCACAGGGGGCCAACGTCCTGACTTTC